This T cell receptor beta chain was documented in a study of T cells in Graves' hyperthyroidism and ophthalmopathy. The CDR3 is made up of 15 amino acids. Germline lookup yields CDR1 LGHDT and CDR2 YNNKEL (reference sequence). Between the trimmed V and J ends, which lost 0 bases and 10 bases, there was a span of 18 bases. Regions amplified from RNA transcripts were the TCR beta CDR3 regions. The HTBI primer set served for first-round RT-PCR of the TCR CDR3. Each CDR3 protein is one row after TCRdb ran MiXCR on the multiplex PCR reads. The table includes a few hundred thousand distinct CDR3 sequences, about 15% detected once.

The TCR was taken from a woman in her 30s with Graves' hyperthyroidism that later progressed to Graves' ophthalmopathy. The chain couples TRBV3-1 to TRBJ1-2, with D possibly being TRBD1 (5 bases). Sequencing was done on a sample of blood. CDR3 sequence reads: CASSQDVDSPTDYTF. The CDR3 DNA reads as TGTGCCAGCAGCCAAGATGTCGACAGTCCTACGGACTACACCTTC.